The clone carrying this TCR beta chain was observed at least ten times. Its matching antigen is unknown. The data were obtained in a study of T-cell reconstitution after alpha-beta-depleted transplantation in children. The authors prepared the TCRbeta library with unique molecular identifiers. A single record per CDR3 protein comes from TCRdb applying MiXCR to the PCR reads. The data show 200,000 to 250,000 distinct CDR3 sequences, approximately 10% seen once. Looked up from germline, CDR1 is ENHRY and CDR2 is SYGVKD. This CDR3 has 16 residues. With V trimmed by 0 bases and J by 4 bases, 6 bases remained unmatched. Whole-study results and caveats: Roughly two months post-transplant, alpha-beta T cells reportedly originated from several hundred graft clones that had expanded. One year post-transplant, T-cell counts and diversity were largely derived from T cells produced anew.

The sequence derives from a child less than two years old with acute myeloid leukemia, due to receive a stem cell transplant. The material sequenced was PBMCs, taken before TCRalphabeta/CD19-depleted stem cell transplant. The J gene is TRBJ1-2, the V gene TRBV10-3; 9 nucleotides match TRBD1. CDR3 protein: CAISESSGTGLYGYTF. CDR3 bases: TGTGCCATCAGTGAGTCGTCCGGGACAGGGCTCTATGGCTACACCTTC.